This T cell receptor (beta chain) was identified during a study of synovial regulatory T cells in juvenile arthritis. Study-wide findings and caveats: iaTreg cells shared more CDR3 sequences with synovial Tregs than other blood Tregs did. Blood Treg cells that were inflammation-associated showed lower TCR diversity than other blood Treg cells.

The roughly eleven donors had active juvenile idiopathic arthritis, with 3 polyarticular and 8 oligoarticular cases. Concerning this clone: The antigen remains unidentified.

The CDR3 contains 13 residues. DNA was not recorded. Germline V CDR1 and CDR2: SGHDN, FVKESK. The data were produced by immunoSEQ multiplex PCR, yet TCRdb's version contains in-frame clones alone and is incomplete. This table lists roughly 9,900 clones. Sequencing used Treg cells from blood. The subset is: remaining (HLA-DR-negative) circulating blood Treg cells. The clonotype was recovered from a donor aged 2-35 years with juvenile idiopathic arthritis. This chain links TRBV14 with TRBJ2-7; TCRdb names TRBD1, which stays unverified in the absence of DNA. The CDR3 sequence is CASSRQGRYEQYF.